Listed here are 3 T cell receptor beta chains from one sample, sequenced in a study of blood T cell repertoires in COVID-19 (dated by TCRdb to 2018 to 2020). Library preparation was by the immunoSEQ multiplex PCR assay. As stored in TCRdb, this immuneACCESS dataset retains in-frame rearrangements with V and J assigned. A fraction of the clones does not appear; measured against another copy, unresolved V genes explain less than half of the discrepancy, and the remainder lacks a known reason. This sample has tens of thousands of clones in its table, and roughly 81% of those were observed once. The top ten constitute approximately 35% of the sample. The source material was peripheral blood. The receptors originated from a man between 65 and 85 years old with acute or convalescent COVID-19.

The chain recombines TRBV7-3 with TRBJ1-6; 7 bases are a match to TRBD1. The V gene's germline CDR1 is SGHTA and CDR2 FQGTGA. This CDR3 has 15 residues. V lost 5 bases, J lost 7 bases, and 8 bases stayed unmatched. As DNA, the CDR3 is TGTGCCAGCAGCCTGTCGACAGGGTCAAATTCACCCCTCCACTTT. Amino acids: CASSLSTGSNSPLHF.

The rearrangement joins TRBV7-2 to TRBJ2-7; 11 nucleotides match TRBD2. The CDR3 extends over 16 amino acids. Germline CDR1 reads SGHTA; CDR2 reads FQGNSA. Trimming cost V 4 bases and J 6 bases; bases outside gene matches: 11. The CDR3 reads CASSSGGSGGASEQYF. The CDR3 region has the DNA TGTGCCAGCAGCTCCGGCGGTAGCGGGGGGGCATCCGAGCAGTACTTC.

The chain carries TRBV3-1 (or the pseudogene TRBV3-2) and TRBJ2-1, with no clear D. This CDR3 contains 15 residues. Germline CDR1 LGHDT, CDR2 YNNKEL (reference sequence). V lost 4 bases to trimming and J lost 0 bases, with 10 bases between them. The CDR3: CASSPRYSSYNEQFF. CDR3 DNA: TGTGCCAGCAGCCCCCGTTATAGCTCCTACAATGAGCAGTTCTTC.